The 3 T cell receptor beta chains below come from one sample, sequenced in a study of patients and donors after allogeneic stem cell transplantation. In TCRdb, the RT-PCR reads were re-called with MiXCR into one record per CDR3 protein. The data contain tens of thousands of distinct CDR3 sequences, under 50% of them singletons. Sequenced material: blood, either unsorted or a sorted T cell fraction (not recorded which). The source is a human donor who was either an allogeneic HSCT recipient or a stem cell or donor lymphocyte infusion donor (not recorded which). It is not recorded whose cells these are; they may come from a transplant donor.

This clonotype was counted a few times. This chain joins TRBV5-1 and TRBJ1-6; D might be TRBD1 (5 bases). Germline V gene data show CDR1 as SGHRS and CDR2 as YFSETQ. With 0 bases removed from V and 7 bases from J, the gap between germline ends came to 8 bases. CDR3 length equals 14 residues. CDR3: CASSLEGFNSPLHF. The CDR3 DNA reads TGCGCCAGCAGCTTGGAGGGGTTCAATTCACCCCTCCACTTT.

This clonotype has only a few counts. The gene calls are TRBV28 and TRBJ1-5, with 8 bases lining up with TRBD1. The CDR3 sequence is 16 residues long. V was clipped by 8 bases and J by 3 bases; unmatched bases: 12. Germline loops: CDR1 MDHEN, CDR2 SYDVKM. The CDR3 spells CASDDLGQGDNQPQHF. CDR3 nucleotides: TGTGCCAGCGACGATCTCGGACAGGGTGACAATCAGCCCCAGCATTTT.

V usage is TRBV5-6 and J usage is TRBJ2-5, with 8 bases lining up with TRBD1. Germline values: CDR1 SGHDT, CDR2 YYEEEE. The CDR3 consists of 15 residues. After removal of 4 bases from V and 5 bases from J, the junction contained 10 bases not matched to a gene. This CDR3 reads CASSLWDRLSETQYF. In DNA form, the CDR3 reads TGTGCCAGCAGCCTCTGGGACAGGCTGTCGGAGACCCAGTACTTC.